This T cell receptor (beta chain) was sequenced for a study of molecular identifiers for immune sequencing clone quantification. The CDR3 is 20 amino acids. Germline V lookup: CDR1 MNHNS, CDR2 SASEGT. The V segment lost 3 bases and the J segment 2 bases; nucleotides outside the gene matches: 11. In TCRdb, the PCR reads were re-called with MiXCR into one record per CDR3 protein. This table has about 330,000 distinct CDR3 sequences, about 22% appearing once. The source is a human donor in good health. Some libraries in this study had Jurkat cell RNA spiked in. Sequencing was carried out using naive CD8+ T cells from blood, with Jurkat cell RNA spiked in. Subset noted: FACS-sorted CD8+CD4-CCR7+CD45RA+ naive T cells. The genes are TRBV6-1 and TRBJ2-3, with 16 bases matching TRBD2. The DNA of the CDR3 is TGTGCCAGCAGTGATGGGCCCCCGGGACTAGCGGGAGGGCCCACAGATACGCAGTATTTT. As protein: CASSDGPPGLAGGPTDTQYF.